This TCR beta chain was profiled in a study of blood T cell repertoires in COVID-19. V lost 5 bases and J lost 15; bases outside the gene matches: 10. The germline CDR1 and CDR2 sequences are SGHVS and FQNEAQ. The CDR3 spans 12 residues. Profiling relied on immunoSEQ multiplex PCR, and the TCRdb table lists in-frame clones only, not all of them. The sample carries approximately 250,000 clones, more than 80% recorded once. Specimen: peripheral blood. The sequence was obtained from a human donor in a cohort sampled during active COVID-19. The chain uses TRBV7-8 and TRBJ2-1; TRBD2 matches at 7 bases. CDR3 sequence reads: CASSPAREGLFF. CDR3 DNA sequence: TGTGCCAGCAGCCCAGCAAGGGAGGGCCTGTTCTTC.